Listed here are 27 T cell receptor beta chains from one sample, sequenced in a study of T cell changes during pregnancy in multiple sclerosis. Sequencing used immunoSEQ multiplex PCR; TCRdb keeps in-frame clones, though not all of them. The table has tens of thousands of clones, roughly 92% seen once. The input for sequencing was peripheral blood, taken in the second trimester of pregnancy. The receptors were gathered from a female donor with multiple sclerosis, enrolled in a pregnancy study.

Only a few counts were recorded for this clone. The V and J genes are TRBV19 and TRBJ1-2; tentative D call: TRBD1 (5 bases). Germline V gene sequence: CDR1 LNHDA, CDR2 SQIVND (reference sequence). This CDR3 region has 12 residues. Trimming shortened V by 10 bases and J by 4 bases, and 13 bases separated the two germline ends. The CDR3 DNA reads TGTGCCACCACCAGACAGCGCTATGGCTACACCTTC. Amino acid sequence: CATTRQRYGYTF.

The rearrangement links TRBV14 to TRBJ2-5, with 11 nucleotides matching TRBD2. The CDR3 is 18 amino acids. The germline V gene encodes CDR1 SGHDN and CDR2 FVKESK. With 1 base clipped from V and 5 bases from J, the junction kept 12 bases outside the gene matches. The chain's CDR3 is CASSQVLWLAGGVETQYF. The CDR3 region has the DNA TGTGCCAGCAGCCAAGTTTTGTGGCTAGCGGGAGGTGTGGAGACCCAGTACTTC. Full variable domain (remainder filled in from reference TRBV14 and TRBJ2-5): EAGVTQFPSHSVIEKGQTVTLRCDPISGHDNLYWYRRVMGKEIKFLLHFVKESKQDESGMPNNRFLAERTGGTYSTLKVQPAELEDSGVYFCASSQVLWLAGGVETQYFGPGTRLLVL.

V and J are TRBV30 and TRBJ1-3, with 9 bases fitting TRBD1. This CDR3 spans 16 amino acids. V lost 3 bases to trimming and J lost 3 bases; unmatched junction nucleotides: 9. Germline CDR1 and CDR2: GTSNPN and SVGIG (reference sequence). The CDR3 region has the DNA TGTGCCTGGAGCCCCAAGACAGGGGGGCATGGAAACACCATATATTTT. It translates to CAWSPKTGGHGNTIYF.

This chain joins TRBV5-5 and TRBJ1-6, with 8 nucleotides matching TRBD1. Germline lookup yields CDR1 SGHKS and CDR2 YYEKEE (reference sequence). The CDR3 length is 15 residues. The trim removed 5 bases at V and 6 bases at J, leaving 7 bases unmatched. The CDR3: CASRSGTGANSPLHF. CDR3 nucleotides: TGTGCCAGCAGATCCGGGACAGGTGCTAATTCACCCCTCCACTTT. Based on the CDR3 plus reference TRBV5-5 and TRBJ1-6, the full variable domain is DAGVTQSPTHLIKTRGQQVTLRCSPISGHKSVSWYQQVLGQGPQFIFQYYEKEERGRGNFPDRFSARQFPNYSSELNVNALLLGDSALYLCASRSGTGANSPLHFGNGTRLTVT.

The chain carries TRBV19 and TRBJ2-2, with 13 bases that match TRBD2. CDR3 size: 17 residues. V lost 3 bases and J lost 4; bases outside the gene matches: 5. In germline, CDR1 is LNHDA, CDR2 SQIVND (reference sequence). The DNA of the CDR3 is TGTGCCAGTAGTATCTCGGGACTAGCGGGGACCACCGGGGAGCTGTTTTTT. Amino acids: CASSISGLAGTTGELFF.

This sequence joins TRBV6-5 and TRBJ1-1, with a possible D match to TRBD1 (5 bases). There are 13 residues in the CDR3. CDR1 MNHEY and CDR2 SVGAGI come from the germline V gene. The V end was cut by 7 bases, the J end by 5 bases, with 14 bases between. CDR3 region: CASTVGAGTEAFF. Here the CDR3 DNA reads TGTGCCAGCACCGTCGGGGCGGGGACTGAAGCTTTCTTT.

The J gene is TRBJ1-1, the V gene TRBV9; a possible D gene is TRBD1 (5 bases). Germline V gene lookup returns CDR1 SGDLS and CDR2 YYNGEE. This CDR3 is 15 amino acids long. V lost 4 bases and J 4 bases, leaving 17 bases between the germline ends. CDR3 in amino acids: CASSTQQGKGTEAFF. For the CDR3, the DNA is TGTGCCAGCAGCACCCAGCAGGGTAAGGGCACTGAAGCTTTCTTT.

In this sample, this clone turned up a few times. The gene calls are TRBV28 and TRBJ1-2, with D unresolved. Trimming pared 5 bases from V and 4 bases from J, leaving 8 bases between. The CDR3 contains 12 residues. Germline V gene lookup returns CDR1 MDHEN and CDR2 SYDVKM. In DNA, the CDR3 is TGTGCCAGCAGTGGTGGCCTCTATGGCTACACCTTC. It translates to CASSGGLYGYTF.

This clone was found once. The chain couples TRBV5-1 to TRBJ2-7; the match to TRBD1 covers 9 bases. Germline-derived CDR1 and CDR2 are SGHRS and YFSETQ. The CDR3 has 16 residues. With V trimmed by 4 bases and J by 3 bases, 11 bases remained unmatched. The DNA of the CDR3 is TGCGCCAGCAGCGGGTCACCGGGACAGGGAGTCTACGAGCAGTACTTC. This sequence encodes CASSGSPGQGVYEQYF.

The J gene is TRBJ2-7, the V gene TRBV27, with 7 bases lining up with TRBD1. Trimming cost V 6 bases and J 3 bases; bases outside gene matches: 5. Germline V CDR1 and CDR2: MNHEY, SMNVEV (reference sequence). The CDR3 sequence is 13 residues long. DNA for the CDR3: TGTGCCAGCAGGCGGTCAGGGGGCTACGAGCAGTACTTC. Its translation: CASRRSGGYEQYF.

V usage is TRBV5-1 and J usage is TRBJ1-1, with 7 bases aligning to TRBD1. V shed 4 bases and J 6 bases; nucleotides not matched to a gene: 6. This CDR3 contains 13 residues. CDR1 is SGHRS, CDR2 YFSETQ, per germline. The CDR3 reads CASSPGTDAEAFF. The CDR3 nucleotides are TGCGCCAGCAGCCCGGGGACAGACGCTGAAGCTTTCTTT.

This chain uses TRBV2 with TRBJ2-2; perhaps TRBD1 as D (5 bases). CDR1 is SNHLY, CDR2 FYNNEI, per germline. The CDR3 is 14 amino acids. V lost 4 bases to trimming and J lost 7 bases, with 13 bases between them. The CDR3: CASSGSNQGGELFF. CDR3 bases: TGTGCCAGCAGTGGCTCTAACCAGGGCGGGGAGCTGTTTTTT.

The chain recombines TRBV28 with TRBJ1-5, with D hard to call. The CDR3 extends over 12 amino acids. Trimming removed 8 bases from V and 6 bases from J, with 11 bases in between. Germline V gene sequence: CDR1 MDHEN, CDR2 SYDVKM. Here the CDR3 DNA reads TGTGCCAGCGCGGGAGGTGTTCAGCCCCAGCATTTT. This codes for CASAGGVQPQHF.

In DNA form, the CDR3 reads TGTGCCAGCACCCAGGGGATTTACACTGAAGCTTTCTTT. Translated: CASTQGIYTEAFF. The rearrangement links TRBV28 to TRBJ1-1; D perhaps matches TRBD1 (6 bases). V lost 7 bases and J 3 bases, leaving 12 bases between the germline ends. Germline lookup yields CDR1 MDHEN and CDR2 SYDVKM. This CDR3 has 13 amino acids.

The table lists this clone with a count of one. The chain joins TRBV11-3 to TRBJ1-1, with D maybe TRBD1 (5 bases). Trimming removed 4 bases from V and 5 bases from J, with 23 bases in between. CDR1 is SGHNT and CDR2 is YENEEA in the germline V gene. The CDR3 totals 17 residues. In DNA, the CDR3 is TGTGCCAGCAGCTCCCCTAATGGGGAGGGGCGGGGGACTGAAGCTTTCTTT. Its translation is CASSSPNGEGRGTEAFF.

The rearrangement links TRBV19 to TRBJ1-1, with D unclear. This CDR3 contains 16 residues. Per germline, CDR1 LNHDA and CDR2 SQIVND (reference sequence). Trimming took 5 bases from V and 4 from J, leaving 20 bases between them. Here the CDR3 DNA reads TGTGCCAGTAGTTTTCTCCCCCTTGGAGAGGGCACTGAAGCTTTCTTT. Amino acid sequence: CASSFLPLGEGTEAFF.

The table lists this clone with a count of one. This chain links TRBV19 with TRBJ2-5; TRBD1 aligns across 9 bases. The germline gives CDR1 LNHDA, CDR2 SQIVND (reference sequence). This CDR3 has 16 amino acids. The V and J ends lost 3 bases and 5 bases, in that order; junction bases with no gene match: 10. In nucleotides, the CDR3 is TGTGCCAGTAGTATCGTTATGGGACAGGGCTGGGAGACCCAGTACTTC. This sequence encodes CASSIVMGQGWETQYF.

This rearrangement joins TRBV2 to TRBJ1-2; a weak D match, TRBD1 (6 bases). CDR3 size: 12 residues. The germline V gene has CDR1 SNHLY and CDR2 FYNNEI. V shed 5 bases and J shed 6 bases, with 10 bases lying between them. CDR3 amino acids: CASSMSGDGYTF. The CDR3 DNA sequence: TGTGCCAGCAGTATGTCAGGGGATGGCTACACCTTC.

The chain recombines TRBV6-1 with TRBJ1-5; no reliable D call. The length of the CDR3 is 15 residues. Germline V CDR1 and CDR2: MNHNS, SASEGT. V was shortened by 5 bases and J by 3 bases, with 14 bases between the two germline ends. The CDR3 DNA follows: TGTGCCAGCAGTTTACTGACATCACCCAATCAGCCCCAGCATTTT. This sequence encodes CASSLLTSPNQPQHF.

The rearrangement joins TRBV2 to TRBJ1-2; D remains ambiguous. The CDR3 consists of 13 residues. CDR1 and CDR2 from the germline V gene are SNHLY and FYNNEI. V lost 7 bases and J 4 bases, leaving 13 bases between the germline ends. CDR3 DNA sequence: TGTGCCAGCACCCGCGAGGGTCGCTATGGCTACACCTTC. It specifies CASTREGRYGYTF. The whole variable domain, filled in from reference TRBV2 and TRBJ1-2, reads EPEVTQTPSHQVTQMGQEVILRCVPISNHLYFYWYRQILGQKVEFLVSFYNNEISEKSEIFDDQFSVERPDGSNFTLKIRSTKLEDSAMYFCASTREGRYGYTFGSGTRLTVV.

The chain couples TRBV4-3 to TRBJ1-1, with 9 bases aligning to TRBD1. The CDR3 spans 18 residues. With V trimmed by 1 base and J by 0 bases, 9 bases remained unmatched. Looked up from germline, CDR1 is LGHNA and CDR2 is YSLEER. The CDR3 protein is CASSQGRRTGVMNTEAFF. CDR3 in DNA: TGCGCCAGCAGCCAAGGGAGGAGGACAGGGGTGATGAACACTGAAGCTTTCTTT.

This chain's CDR3 is CAISESLQGARNGYTF. The CDR3 nucleotides read TGTGCCATCAGTGAGTCACTACAGGGGGCTCGCAATGGCTACACCTTC. The V call is TRBV10-3, the J call TRBJ1-2; 9 nucleotides match TRBD1. Germline values: CDR1 ENHRY, CDR2 SYGVKD. V lost 0 bases and J lost 6; bases outside the gene matches: 8. The CDR3 is made up of 16 amino acids.

The CDR3 loop is CASSFHREYNEQFF. CDR3 DNA sequence: TGTGCCAGCAGCTTCCACAGGGAATACAATGAGCAGTTCTTC. The rearrangement uses TRBV7-3 and TRBJ2-1; tentative D call: TRBD1 (6 bases). Per germline, CDR1 SGHTA and CDR2 FQGTGA. V lost 3 bases to trimming and J lost 4 bases, with 10 bases between them. This CDR3 contains 14 residues.

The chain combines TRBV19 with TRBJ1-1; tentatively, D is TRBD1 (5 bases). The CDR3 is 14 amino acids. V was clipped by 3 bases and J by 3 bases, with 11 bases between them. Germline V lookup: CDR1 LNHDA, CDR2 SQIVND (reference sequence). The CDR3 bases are TGTGCCAGTAGTATCAAGGGGCTGTACACTGAAGCTTTCTTT. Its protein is CASSIKGLYTEAFF.

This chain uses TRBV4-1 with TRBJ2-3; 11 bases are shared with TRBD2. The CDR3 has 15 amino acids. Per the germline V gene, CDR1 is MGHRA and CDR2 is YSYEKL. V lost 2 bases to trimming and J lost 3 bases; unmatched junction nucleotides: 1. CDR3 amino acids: CASSQLAGGTDTQYF. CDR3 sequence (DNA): TGCGCCAGCAGCCAATTAGCGGGAGGGACAGATACGCAGTATTTT.

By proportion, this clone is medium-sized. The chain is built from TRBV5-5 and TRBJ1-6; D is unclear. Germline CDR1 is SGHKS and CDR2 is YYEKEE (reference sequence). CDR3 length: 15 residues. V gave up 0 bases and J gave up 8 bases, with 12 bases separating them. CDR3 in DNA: TGTGCCAGCAGCTTGGCCGCGGAGGTTTATTCACCCCTCCACTTT. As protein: CASSLAAEVYSPLHF. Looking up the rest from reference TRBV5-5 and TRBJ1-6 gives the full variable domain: DAGVTQSPTHLIKTRGQQVTLRCSPISGHKSVSWYQQVLGQGPQFIFQYYEKEERGRGNFPDRFSARQFPNYSSELNVNALLLGDSALYLCASSLAAEVYSPLHFGNGTRLTVT.

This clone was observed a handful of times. The CDR3 bases are TGTGCCAGTAGTACGGACTTCCATGGCTACACCTTC. It translates to CASSTDFHGYTF. J is TRBJ1-2 and V is TRBV19; D is uncertain. The CDR3 is 12 residues long. From germline, CDR1 is LNHDA and CDR2 SQIVND (reference sequence). V lost 4 bases to trimming and J lost 6 bases, with 9 bases between them.